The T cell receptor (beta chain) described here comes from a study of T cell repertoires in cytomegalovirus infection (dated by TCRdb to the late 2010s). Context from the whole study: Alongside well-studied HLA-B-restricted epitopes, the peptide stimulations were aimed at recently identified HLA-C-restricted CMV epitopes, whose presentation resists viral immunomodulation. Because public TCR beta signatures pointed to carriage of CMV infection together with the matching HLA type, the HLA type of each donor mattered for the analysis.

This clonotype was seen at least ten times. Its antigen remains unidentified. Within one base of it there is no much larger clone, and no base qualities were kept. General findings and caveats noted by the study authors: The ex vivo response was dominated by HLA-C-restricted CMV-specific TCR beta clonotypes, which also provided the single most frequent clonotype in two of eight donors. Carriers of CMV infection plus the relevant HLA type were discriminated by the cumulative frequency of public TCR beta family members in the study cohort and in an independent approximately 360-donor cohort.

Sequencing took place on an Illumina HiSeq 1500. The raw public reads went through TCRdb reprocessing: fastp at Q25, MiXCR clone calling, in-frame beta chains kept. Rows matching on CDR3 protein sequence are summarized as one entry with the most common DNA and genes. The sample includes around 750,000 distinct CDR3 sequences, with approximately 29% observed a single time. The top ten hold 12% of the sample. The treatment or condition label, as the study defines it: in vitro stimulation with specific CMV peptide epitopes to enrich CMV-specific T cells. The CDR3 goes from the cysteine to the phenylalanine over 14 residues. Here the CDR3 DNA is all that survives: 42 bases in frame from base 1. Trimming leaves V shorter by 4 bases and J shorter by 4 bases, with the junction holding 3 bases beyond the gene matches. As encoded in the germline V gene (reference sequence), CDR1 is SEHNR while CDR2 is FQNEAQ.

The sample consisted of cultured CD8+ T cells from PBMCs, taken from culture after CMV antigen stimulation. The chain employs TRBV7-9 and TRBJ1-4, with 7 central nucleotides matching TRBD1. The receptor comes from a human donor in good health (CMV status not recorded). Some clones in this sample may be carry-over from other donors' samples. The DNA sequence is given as TGTGCCAGCAGCTCCGACAGGGTTAATGAAAAACTGTTTTTT. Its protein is CASSSDRVNEKLFF.